These 32 T cell receptor beta chains originate from one sample sequenced in a study of shared clonotypes between healthy human individuals. Clones were sequenced by immunoSEQ multiplex PCR, and TCRdb holds only the in-frame ones, with some missing. The profile shows about 1.5 million clones, 95% to 99% of them singletons. Sequencing input: naive CD4+ T cells sorted from blood. Subset noted: CD45RA+ positively selected. The receptors originated from a man aged 30 to 45 in good health.

The genes are TRBV27 and TRBJ1-5; weak D call: TRBD1 (5 bases). Trimming cost V 7 bases and J 2 bases, with 15 bases left between them. The germline CDR1 and CDR2 sequences are MNHEY and SMNVEV (reference sequence). The CDR3 has 15 residues. CDR3 region: CASNPQGMGNQPQHF. For the CDR3, the DNA is TGTGCCAGCAACCCGCAGGGTATGGGCAATCAGCCCCAGCATTTT.

The V call is TRBV4-3, the J call TRBJ2-7; D is perhaps TRBD1 (5 bases). The CDR3 has 17 amino acids. V lost 3 bases to trimming and J lost 0 bases, with 18 bases between them. Germline loops: CDR1 LGHNA, CDR2 YSLEER. CDR3 bases: TGCGCCAGCAGCCAGGAAGTAAGGGGAATCGTCTCCTACGAGCAGTACTTC. This translates into CASSQEVRGIVSYEQYF.

The chain has TRBV7-2 and TRBJ2-1, with 7 bases aligning to TRBD1. The germline V gene has CDR1 SGHTA and CDR2 FQGNSA. The V gene end was trimmed by 3 bases and the J gene end by 7 bases; junction bases not matched to a gene: 3. The CDR3 is 13 amino acids. This chain's CDR3 is CASSLGQLNEQFF. For the CDR3, the DNA is TGTGCCAGCAGCTTGGGACAGTTAAATGAGCAGTTCTTC.

The chain combines TRBV6-1 with TRBJ2-7, with a tentative D call TRBD2 (6 bases). This CDR3 has 13 amino acids. Looked up from germline, CDR1 is MNHNS and CDR2 is SASEGT. V was pared by 6 bases and J by 4 bases, with 13 bases between. The CDR3: CASSTWGTYEQYF. The CDR3 DNA is TGTGCCAGCAGCACCTGGGGGACTTACGAGCAGTACTTC.

The CDR3 reads CASSPGGSSGRAAGETQYF. As DNA, the CDR3 is TGTGCCAGCAGCCCTGGGGGGAGTAGCGGGAGGGCCGCGGGAGAGACCCAGTACTTC. The V and J genes are TRBV11-2 and TRBJ2-5, with 11 bases lining up with TRBD2. The CDR3 extends over 19 amino acids. In germline, CDR1 is SGHAT, CDR2 FQNNGV. The junction had 18 bases not matched to a gene; V was cut back by 5 bases and J by 4 bases.

The chain carries TRBV27 and TRBJ2-7; D is unresolved. Looked up from germline, CDR1 is MNHEY and CDR2 is SMNVEV (reference sequence). Trimming pared 0 bases from V and 0 bases from J, leaving 9 bases between. The CDR3 covers 15 residues. The CDR3 DNA reads as TGTGCCAGCAGTTTATCGGCCGGGCTCTCCTACGAGCAGTACTTC. Translation gives CASSLSAGLSYEQYF.

The J gene is TRBJ2-3, the V gene TRBV29-1; D remains unclear. The V end was cut by 4 bases, the J end by 0 bases, with 8 bases between. The germline gives CDR1 SQVTM, CDR2 ANQGSEA. The CDR3 consists of 13 residues. The CDR3 here is CSVAFLSTDTQYF. CDR3 bases: TGCAGCGTTGCGTTCTTGAGCACAGATACGCAGTATTTT.

The chain couples TRBV19 to TRBJ2-1; D is ambiguous. With 3 bases removed from V and 7 bases from J, the gap between germline ends came to 22 bases. Germline V gene lookup returns CDR1 LNHDA and CDR2 SQIVND (reference sequence). The CDR3 is 17 residues long. The CDR3 loop is CASSIFPGPPSENEQFF. DNA for the CDR3: TGTGCCAGTAGTATCTTTCCGGGCCCTCCCTCTGAGAATGAGCAGTTCTTC. The entire variable domain, with the rest obtained from reference TRBV19 and TRBJ2-1, is as follows: DGGITQSPKYLFRKEGQNVTLSCEQNLNHDAMYWYRQDPGQGLRLIYYSQIVNDFQKGDIAEGYSVSREKKESFPLTVTSAQKNPTAFYLCASSIFPGPPSENEQFFGPGTRLTVL.

The genes are TRBV5-1 and TRBJ2-5; 8 bases agree with TRBD2. Germline values: CDR1 SGHRS, CDR2 YFSETQ. After removal of 0 bases from V and 4 bases from J, the junction contained 5 bases not matched to a gene. The CDR3 sequence is 15 residues long. The CDR3 DNA reads TGCGCCAGCAGCTTGGCAGCGGGAGCCTCAGAGACCCAGTACTTC. It yields the protein CASSLAAGASETQYF.

This chain links TRBV27 with TRBJ2-3; D unclear. Germline V CDR1 and CDR2: MNHEY, SMNVEV (reference sequence). CDR3 length: 13 amino acids. The ends were cut back, 4 bases at V and 0 bases at J, with 5 bases in the middle. CDR3 in DNA: TGTGCCAGCAGTTCCTCTAGCACAGATACGCAGTATTTT. Its translation is CASSSSSTDTQYF.

The genes are TRBV10-1 and TRBJ2-7; TRBD2 matches 12 bases. V was pared by 8 bases and J by 4 bases, with 6 bases of the junction left unmatched. This CDR3 is 14 amino acids long. Germline V gives CDR1 WNHNN, CDR2 SYGVQD (reference sequence). For the CDR3, the DNA is TGCGCCAGCGTGACTAGCGGGAGTGGGTACGAGCAGTACTTC. Translation: CASVTSGSGYEQYF.

This chain joins TRBV7-9 and TRBJ1-4; possibly TRBD1 for D (5 bases). Per the germline V gene, CDR1 is SEHNR and CDR2 is FQNEAQ (reference sequence). This CDR3 spans 19 amino acids. V was trimmed by 6 bases and J by 0 bases, leaving 23 bases between them. The CDR3, as DNA: TGTGCCAGCAGTCCCGGGACCTCCTCCCTTCTGTCAACTAATGAAAAACTGTTTTTT. Protein: CASSPGTSSLLSTNEKLFF. The full variable domain, completed using reference TRBV7-9 and TRBJ1-4, is DTGVSQNPRHKITKRGQNVTFRCDPISEHNRLYWYRQTLGQGPEFLTYFQNEAQLEKSRLLSDRFSAERPKGSFSTLEIQRTEQGDSAMYLCASSPGTSSLLSTNEKLFFGSGTQLSVL.

This clone showed up just once. The rearrangement links TRBV11-2 to TRBJ1-1; D is possibly TRBD1 (6 bases). The CDR3 is made up of 16 amino acids. V was trimmed by 7 bases and J by 1 base, leaving 19 bases between them. Per germline, CDR1 SGHAT and CDR2 FQNNGV. The CDR3 protein is CASTVTGARRNTEAFF. The CDR3 DNA reads TGTGCCAGCACTGTAACGGGGGCGCGGAGGAACACTGAAGCTTTCTTT. Drawing the rest from reference TRBV11-2 and TRBJ1-1, the complete variable domain is EAGVAQSPRYKIIEKRQSVAFWCNPISGHATLYWYQQILGQGPKLLIQFQNNGVVDDSQLPKDRFSAERLKGVDSTLKIQPAKLEDSAVYLCASTVTGARRNTEAFFGQGTRLTVV.

This chain joins TRBV9 and TRBJ2-1; D perhaps matches TRBD2 (7 bases). CDR1 and CDR2 (germline): SGDLS, YYNGEE. The CDR3 is 15 amino acids. V lost 0 bases and J 4 bases, leaving 11 bases between the germline ends. CDR3 bases: TGTGCCAGCAGCGTAGAGGGAGGGGGATACAATGAGCAGTTCTTC. Translating gives CASSVEGGGYNEQFF.

The chain uses TRBV5-4 and TRBJ2-1; D may be TRBD2 (6 bases). Germline values: CDR1 SGHNT, CDR2 YYREEE (reference sequence). V was cut by 0 bases and J by 7 bases, with 14 bases left in between. This CDR3 comprises 15 residues. CDR3 nucleotide sequence: TGTGCCAGCAGCTTGGATAGGGCTAGCGAGAATGAGCAGTTCTTC. The encoded protein is CASSLDRASENEQFF.

This rearrangement joins TRBV6-6 to TRBJ1-5, with D perhaps TRBD1 (6 bases). The CDR3 loop spans 13 amino acids. From germline, CDR1 is MNHNY and CDR2 SVGAGI (reference sequence). Between the trimmed V and J ends, which lost 8 bases and 4 bases, there was a span of 12 bases. CDR3 residues: CASYDRLNQPQHF. CDR3 bases: TGTGCCAGCTATGACAGGTTGAATCAGCCCCAGCATTTT.

This chain connects TRBV7-2 to TRBJ2-7, with a possible D match to TRBD2 (6 bases). The CDR3 length is 15 residues. Germline V gives CDR1 SGHTA, CDR2 FQGNSA. The V end was cut by 0 bases, the J end by 3 bases, with 12 bases between. The CDR3 bases are TGTGCCAGCAGCTTAGCCCGGGACTCTGGCTACGAGCAGTACTTC. This translates into CASSLARDSGYEQYF.

The J gene is TRBJ1-5, the V gene TRBV6-1, with TRBD1 identical over 8 bases. The CDR3 has 13 amino acids. V trimming: 7 bases; J trimming: 5 bases; junction bases outside the gene matches: 4. CDR1 is MNHNS, CDR2 SASEGT, per germline. The CDR3 is CASTLQGDQPQHF. CDR3 nucleotide sequence: TGTGCCAGCACCTTACAGGGGGATCAGCCCCAGCATTTT.

The chain links TRBV4-1 to TRBJ2-3; D possibly matches TRBD1 or TRBD2 (5 bases each). Germline V gives CDR1 MGHRA, CDR2 YSYEKL. The CDR3 sequence is 16 residues long. The V gene lost 1 base and the J gene lost 4 bases, with 15 bases spanning the gap. This CDR3 reads CASSQGGFKVADTQYF. CDR3 nucleotides: TGCGCCAGCAGCCAAGGGGGGTTTAAAGTGGCAGATACGCAGTATTTT.

The chain is built from TRBV4-1 and TRBJ2-2; TRBD2 matches 9 bases. The germline gives CDR1 MGHRA, CDR2 YSYEKL. CDR3 length: 17 residues. V lost 2 bases and J lost 5; bases outside the gene matches: 9. The chain's CDR3 is CASSQPSSGRRTGELFF. CDR3 DNA: TGCGCCAGCAGCCAACCGTCGAGCGGGAGGCGGACCGGGGAGCTGTTTTTT.

The chain links TRBV28 to TRBJ1-4; D call uncertain. CDR3 size: 14 residues. Germline V gives CDR1 MDHEN, CDR2 SYDVKM. With 5 bases removed from V and 8 bases from J, the gap between germline ends came to 15 bases. The CDR3 DNA reads as TGTGCCAGCAGTCTGGGAGGGTTTCGGGAAAAACTGTTTTTT. Translating it yields CASSLGGFREKLFF.

V gene TRBV19 combines with J gene TRBJ1-4, with TRBD1 matching 12 bases. Trimming at V came to 8 bases and at J to 7 bases, leaving 2 bases not matched to a gene. Germline loops: CDR1 LNHDA, CDR2 SQIVND (reference sequence). The CDR3 is 13 residues long. CDR3 bases: TGTGCCAGTTGGGACAGGGGGCGTGAAAAACTGTTTTTT. This sequence encodes CASWDRGREKLFF.

The chain employs TRBV13 and TRBJ1-2; no clear D. Per germline, CDR1 PRHDT and CDR2 FYEKMQ (reference sequence). V shed 5 bases and J shed 4 bases, with 8 bases lying between them. The CDR3 extends over 12 amino acids. CDR3 in amino acids: CASSHTPYGYTF. CDR3 sequence (DNA): TGTGCCAGCAGCCACACCCCCTATGGCTACACCTTC.

The DNA of the CDR3 is TGCGCCAGCAGCACTAAACCGAACACTGAAGCTTTCTTT. This codes for CASSTKPNTEAFF. This sequence joins TRBV10-1 and TRBJ1-1; D remains ambiguous. The CDR3 consists of 13 residues. CDR1 and CDR2 (germline): WNHNN, SYGVQD (reference sequence). The ends were cut back, 6 bases at V and 1 base at J, with 9 bases in the middle.

This clone came up once. This chain connects TRBV30 to TRBJ1-1, with D perhaps matching TRBD1 (6 bases). The CDR3 sequence is 17 residues long. Trimming cost V 3 bases and J 0 bases, with 20 bases left between them. The germline gives CDR1 GTSNPN, CDR2 SVGIG (reference sequence). CDR3 region: CAWRGQRGLPLNTEAFF. DNA of the CDR3: TGTGCCTGGAGGGGACAACGGGGCCTCCCATTGAACACTGAAGCTTTCTTT.

The rearrangement links TRBV5-4 to TRBJ1-1, with D unresolved. Trimming pared 2 bases from V and 1 base from J, leaving 15 bases between. Germline CDR1 and CDR2: SGHNT and YYREEE (reference sequence). The CDR3 consists of 16 residues. The CDR3 loop reads CASSFQLTPSNTEAFF. The CDR3 DNA sequence: TGTGCCAGCAGCTTTCAACTGACGCCCTCGAACACTGAAGCTTTCTTT. Full variable domain (rest looked up from reference TRBV5-4 and TRBJ1-1): ETGVTQSPTHLIKTRGQQVTLRCSSQSGHNTVSWYQQALGQGPQFIFQYYREEENGRGNFPPRFSGLQFPNYSSELNVNALELDDSALYLCASSFQLTPSNTEAFFGQGTRLTVV.

This clone was recorded once. Other DNA variants within this sample encode the same CDR3. This rearrangement joins TRBV6-6 to TRBJ2-7; perhaps TRBD1 as D (5 bases). In germline, CDR1 is MNHNY, CDR2 SVGAGI (reference sequence). Between the trimmed V and J ends, which lost 0 bases and 4 bases, there was a span of 10 bases. The CDR3 totals 14 residues. This CDR3 reads CASSYSQGAYEQYF. The CDR3 DNA reads as TGTGCCAGCAGTTACTCGCAAGGGGCGTACGAGCAGTACTTC.

The V call is TRBV28, the J call TRBJ2-7; TRBD2 aligns across 10 bases. The CDR3 is 17 amino acids. With V trimmed by 1 base and J by 1 base, 7 bases remained unmatched. Germline V gene lookup returns CDR1 MDHEN and CDR2 SYDVKM. This CDR3 is CASSLFIGLAESYEQYF. DNA of the CDR3: TGTGCCAGCAGTTTATTTATTGGACTAGCGGAGTCCTACGAGCAGTACTTC.

The chain links TRBV12-5 to TRBJ2-7; 10 nucleotides agree with TRBD1. With V trimmed by 5 bases and J by 5 bases, 6 bases remained unmatched. Germline CDR1 reads LGHNT; CDR2 reads FRNRAP. The CDR3 has 14 residues. The CDR3 protein is CASGPGTGAHEQYF. CDR3 sequence (DNA): TGTGCTAGTGGTCCAGGGACAGGGGCCCACGAGCAGTACTTC.

As for this clone: Other DNA sequences of this sample code for an identical CDR3. The chain is built from TRBV7-2 and TRBJ2-7; 8 nucleotides match TRBD2. Germline CDR1 SGHTA, CDR2 FQGNSA. This CDR3 has 14 amino acids. V was pared by 5 bases and J by 2 bases, with 5 bases of the junction left unmatched. The chain's CDR3 is CASSPGGRAYEQYF. CDR3 nucleotide sequence: TGTGCCAGCAGCCCGGGGGGGCGAGCCTACGAGCAGTACTTC. Drawing the rest from reference TRBV7-2 and TRBJ2-7, the complete variable domain is GAGVSQSPSNKVTEKGKDVELRCDPISGHTALYWYRQSLGQGLEFLIYFQGNSAPDKSGLPSDRFSAERTGGSVSTLTIQRTQQEDSAVYLCASSPGGRAYEQYFGPGTRLTVT.

The chain uses TRBV2 and TRBJ1-4, with a tentative D call TRBD1 (5 bases). CDR3 length equals 19 residues. Between the trimmed V and J ends, which lost 8 bases and 1 base, there was a span of 26 bases. Germline V lookup: CDR1 SNHLY, CDR2 FYNNEI. CDR3 bases: TGTGCCAGCGGAGTGGGAGGATTTCCGGGGGAAGTAACTAATGAAAAACTGTTTTTT. Translation: CASGVGGFPGEVTNEKLFF.

The V call is TRBV15, the J call TRBJ2-2; perhaps TRBD1 as D (5 bases). The CDR3 loop spans 16 amino acids. Germline V gene sequence: CDR1 LNHNV, CDR2 YYDKDF (reference sequence). Trimming took off 1 base at V and 0 bases at J, with 9 bases between the two ends. The CDR3 coding sequence is TGTGCCACCAGCAGAGTGGGGCACGCGAACACCGGGGAGCTGTTTTTT. Its translation is CATSRVGHANTGELFF.